This entry lists 8 T cell receptor beta chains sequenced from one sample in a study of shared clonotypes between healthy human individuals. The method was immunoSEQ multiplex PCR; TCRdb's version includes in-frame clones alone and lacks a portion of them. The sample yields about 490,000 clones, 76% seen once. What was sequenced was PBMCs. Every receptor here comes from a middle-aged woman in good health. Some clones in this sample may be carry-over from other donors' samples.

The chain carries TRBV7-8 and TRBJ1-1; D unclear. V was pared by 0 bases and J by 0 bases, with 5 bases between. CDR3 length equals 14 residues. In germline, CDR1 is SGHVS, CDR2 FQNEAQ. CDR3 sequence (DNA): TGTGCCAGCAGCTTAGCAGGGTTGAACACTGAAGCTTTCTTT. Amino acid sequence: CASSLAGLNTEAFF.

The chain carries TRBV11-2 and TRBJ2-2; the D call may be TRBD1 or TRBD2 (5 bases each). CDR1 SGHAT and CDR2 FQNNGV come from the germline V gene. This CDR3 comprises 16 residues. The V end lost 1 base, the J end lost 4 bases, and 13 bases lay between the germline ends. In DNA, the CDR3 is TGTGCCAGCAGCTTAGTTGGGGGAGCGGTCACCGGGGAGCTGTTTTTT. This sequence encodes CASSLVGGAVTGELFF.

This clone showed up many times. The chain combines TRBV30 with TRBJ1-5; 7 nucleotides match TRBD1. After removal of 2 bases from V and 2 bases from J, the junction contained 3 bases not matched to a gene. From germline, CDR1 is GTSNPN and CDR2 SVGIG (reference sequence). The CDR3 totals 14 residues. The CDR3, as DNA: TGTGCCTGGAGTCACGGACAGGGCAATCAGCCCCAGCATTTT. It translates to CAWSHGQGNQPQHF.

The chain combines TRBV28 with TRBJ2-5, with D unclear. Trimming took 3 bases from V and 5 from J, leaving 13 bases between them. This CDR3 region has 14 residues. Germline-derived CDR1 and CDR2 are MDHEN and SYDVKM. The CDR3 region is CASSFPLVGETQYF. CDR3 nucleotide sequence: TGTGCCAGCAGTTTCCCCTTGGTGGGGGAGACCCAGTACTTC. The variable domain in full, with the rest retrieved from reference TRBV28 and TRBJ2-5, is DVKVTQSSRYLVKRTGEKVFLECVQDMDHENMFWYRQDPGLGLRLIYFSYDVKMKEKGDIPEGYSVSREKKERFSLILESASTNQTSMYLCASSFPLVGETQYFGPGTRLLVL.

V and J are TRBV7-9 and TRBJ1-1; D is undetermined. The CDR3 sequence is 15 residues long. Germline V gene data show CDR1 as SEHNR and CDR2 as FQNEAQ (reference sequence). The V and J ends lost 2 bases and 0 bases respectively, with 10 bases between them. CDR3 amino acids: CASSLRASLNTEAFF. The CDR3, as DNA: TGTGCCAGCAGCTTAAGAGCGAGTTTGAACACTGAAGCTTTCTTT.

V usage is TRBV28 and J usage is TRBJ2-1; D possibly corresponds to TRBD2 (5 bases). Germline CDR1 MDHEN, CDR2 SYDVKM. Trimming pared 7 bases from V and 1 base from J, leaving 17 bases between. The CDR3 covers 16 residues. CDR3 in DNA: TGTGCCAGCAACCAATTCTTAGCGCTTTCCTACAATGAGCAGTTCTTC. This gives the protein CASNQFLALSYNEQFF.

This clone appeared a few times. Within the sample, other DNA sequences also encode this same CDR3. V usage is TRBV11-2 and J usage is TRBJ1-3, with 7 positions matching TRBD1. CDR3 length: 13 amino acids. CDR1 is SGHAT, CDR2 FQNNGV, per germline. Trimming at V came to 1 base and at J to 12 bases, leaving 6 bases not matched to a gene. In nucleotides, the CDR3 is TGTGCCAGCAGCTTAGCCTTGGGACAGTACATATATTTT. Translating it yields CASSLALGQYIYF.

The chain has TRBV27 and TRBJ2-7; D remains unclear. Germline loops: CDR1 MNHEY, CDR2 SMNVEV (reference sequence). The CDR3 spans 13 residues. V lost 2 bases and J 5 bases, leaving 10 bases between the germline ends. The CDR3 region has the DNA TGTGCCAGCAGTTTAAGAGGTAGCAACGAGCAGTACTTC. Translation: CASSLRGSNEQYF.